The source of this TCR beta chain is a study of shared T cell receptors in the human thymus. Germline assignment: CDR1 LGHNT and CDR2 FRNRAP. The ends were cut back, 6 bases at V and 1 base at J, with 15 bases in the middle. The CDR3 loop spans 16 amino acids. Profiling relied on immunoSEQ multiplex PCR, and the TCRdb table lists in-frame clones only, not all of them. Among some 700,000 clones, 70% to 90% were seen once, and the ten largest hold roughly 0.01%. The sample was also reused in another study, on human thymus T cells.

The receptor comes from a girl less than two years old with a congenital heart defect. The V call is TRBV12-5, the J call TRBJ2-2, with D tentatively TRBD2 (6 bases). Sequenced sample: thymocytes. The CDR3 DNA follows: TGTGCTAGTGGGATGGGGACTGAACGGAACACCGGGGAGCTGTTTTTT. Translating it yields CASGMGTERNTGELFF.